This T cell receptor beta chain was sequenced for a study of PD-1 blockade in classical Hodgkin lymphoma. Study findings and constraints: Nivolumab initiated under 1 year post-ASCT led to patient exclusion. Unlike CD8+ TCR diversity, which did not rise significantly by C4D1, CD4+ TCR diversity did.

Data came from immunoSEQ multiplex PCR; TCRdb stores just in-frame clones and leaves some out. Among about 6,600 clones listed, about 86% were seen once. Each patient experienced a relapse that followed autologous stem cell transplantation, and brentuximab vedotin exposure varied. Best overall response was complete response, partial response or progressive disease in these relapsed/refractory classical Hodgkin lymphoma patients. In its sample, this clone was seen a few times. Its antigen is currently unknown. Germline CDR1 and CDR2: MGHRA and YSYEKL. Trimming removed 0 bases from V and 1 base from J, with 7 bases in between. The CDR3 length is 15 residues.

The clonotype comes from a human donor with classical Hodgkin lymphoma. V usage is TRBV4-1 and J usage is TRBJ1-3; D not resolved. The sequenced sample was peripheral blood mononuclear cells (PBMCs), obtained before the second cycle of nivolumab. Here the CDR3 DNA reads TGCGCCAGCAGCCAAGACGCGAGGTCTGGAAACACCATATATTTT. Its protein is CASSQDARSGNTIYF.